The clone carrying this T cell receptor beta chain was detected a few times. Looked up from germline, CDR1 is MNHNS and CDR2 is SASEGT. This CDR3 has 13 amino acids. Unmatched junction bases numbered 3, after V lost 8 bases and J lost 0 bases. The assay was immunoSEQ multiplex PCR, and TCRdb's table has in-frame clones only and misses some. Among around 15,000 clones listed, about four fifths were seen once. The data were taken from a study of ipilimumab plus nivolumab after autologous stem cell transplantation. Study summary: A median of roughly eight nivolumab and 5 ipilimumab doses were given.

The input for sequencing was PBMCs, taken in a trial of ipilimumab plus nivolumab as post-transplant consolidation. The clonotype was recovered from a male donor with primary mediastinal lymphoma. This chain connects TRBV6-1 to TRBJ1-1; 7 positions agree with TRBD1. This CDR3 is CASRQGLNTEAFF. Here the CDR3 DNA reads TGTGCCAGCCGACAGGGTTTGAACACTGAAGCTTTCTTT.